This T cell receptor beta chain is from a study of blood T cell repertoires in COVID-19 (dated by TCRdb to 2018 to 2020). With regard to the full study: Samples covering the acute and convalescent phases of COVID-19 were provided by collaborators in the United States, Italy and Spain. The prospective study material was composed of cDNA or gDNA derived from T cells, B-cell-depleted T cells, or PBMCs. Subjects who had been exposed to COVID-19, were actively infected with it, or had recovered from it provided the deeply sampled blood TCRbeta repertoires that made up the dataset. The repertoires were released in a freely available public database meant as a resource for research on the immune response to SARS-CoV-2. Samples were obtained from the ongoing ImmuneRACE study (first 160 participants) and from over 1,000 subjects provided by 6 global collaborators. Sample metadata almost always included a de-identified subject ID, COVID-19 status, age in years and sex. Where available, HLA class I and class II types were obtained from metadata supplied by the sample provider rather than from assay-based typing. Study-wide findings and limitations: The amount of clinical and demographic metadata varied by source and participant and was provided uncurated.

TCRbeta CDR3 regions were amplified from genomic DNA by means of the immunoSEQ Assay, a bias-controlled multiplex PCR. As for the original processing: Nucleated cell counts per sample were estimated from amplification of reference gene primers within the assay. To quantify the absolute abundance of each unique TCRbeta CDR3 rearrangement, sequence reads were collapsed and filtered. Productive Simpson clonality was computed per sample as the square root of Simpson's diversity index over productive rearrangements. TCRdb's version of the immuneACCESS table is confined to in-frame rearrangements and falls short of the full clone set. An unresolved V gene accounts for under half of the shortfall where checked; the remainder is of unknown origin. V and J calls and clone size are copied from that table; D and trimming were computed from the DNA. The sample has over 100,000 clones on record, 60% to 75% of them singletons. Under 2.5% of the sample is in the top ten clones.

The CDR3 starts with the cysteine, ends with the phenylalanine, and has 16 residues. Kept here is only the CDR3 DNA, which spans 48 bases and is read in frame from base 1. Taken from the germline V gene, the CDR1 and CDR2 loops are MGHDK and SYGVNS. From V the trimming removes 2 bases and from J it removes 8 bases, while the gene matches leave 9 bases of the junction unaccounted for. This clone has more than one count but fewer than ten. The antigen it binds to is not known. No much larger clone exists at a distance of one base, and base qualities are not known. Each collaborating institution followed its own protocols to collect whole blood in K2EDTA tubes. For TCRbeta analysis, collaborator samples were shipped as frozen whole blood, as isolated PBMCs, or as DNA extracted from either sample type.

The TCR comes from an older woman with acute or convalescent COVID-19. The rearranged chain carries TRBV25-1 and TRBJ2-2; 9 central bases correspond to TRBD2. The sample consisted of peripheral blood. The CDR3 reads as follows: CASSETLKGLAGELFF. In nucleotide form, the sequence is TGTGCCAGCAGTGAAACCTTGAAGGGACTAGCTGGGGAGCTGTTTTTT.